A selection of T cell receptor beta chains follows, all from one sample in a study of blood T cell repertoires in COVID-19. TCRdb's copy holds only in-frame clones and misses some; the assay was immunoSEQ multiplex PCR. The data show 150,000 to 200,000 clones, 70% to 90% seen once. The sequenced sample consisted of PBMCs or T cells enriched from blood (not recorded which). The receptors originated from a woman aged 18-29 years who had recovered from COVID-19. The CDR3 runs from the conserved cysteine through the conserved F or W. The D gene is left open where the match is weak.

j_call v_call cdr3_length d_call cdr3_aa cdr3_nt
TRBJ2-2 TRBV2 15 TRBD2 CASSRQREGVGELFF TGTGCCAGCTCACGCCAGCGGGAAGGGGTCGGGGAGCTGTTTTTT
TRBJ1-2 TRBV27 13 . CASSLRSGFGYTF TGTGCCAGCAGTTTAAGATCGGGATTCGGCTACACCTTC
TRBJ1-5 TRBV6-5 15 . CASRTIRGTNQPQHF TGTGCCAGCAGGACGATAAGAGGGACTAATCAGCCCCAGCATTTT
TRBJ1-4 TRBV28 17 TRBD1 CASSPSQGVAPNEKLFF TGTGCCAGCAGTCCGAGCCAGGGGGTTGCCCCTAATGAAAAACTGTTTTTT
TRBJ2-6 TRBV28 19 TRBD1 CASSFRRTGGFSGANVLTF TGTGCCAGCAGTTTTCGACGAACAGGGGGCTTCTCTGGGGCCAACGTCCTGACTTTC
TRBJ2-7 TRBV28 11 . CASSVSYEQYF TGTGCCAGTAGCGTCTCCTACGAGCAGTACTTC
TRBJ2-5 TRBV9 17 TRBD2 CASRPRGSGRHQETQYF TGTGCCAGCAGACCCAGGGGTAGCGGGAGACACCAAGAGACCCAGTACTTC
TRBJ1-2 TRBV30 13 TRBD1 CAWSYGTEDGYTF TGTGCCTGGAGCTACGGGACAGAAGATGGCTACACCTTC
TRBJ1-1 TRBV3-1/TRBV3-2 15 . CASSQSALTVPEAFF TGTGCCAGCAGCCAAAGCGCACTGACAGTCCCTGAAGCTTTCTTT
TRBJ1-5 TRBV10-3 15 . CAISPGGQSNQPQHF TGTGCCATCAGTCCCGGAGGACAGAGCAATCAGCCCCAGCATTTT